The clone carrying this T cell receptor (delta chain) has only a few counts. As yet, its antigen is unknown. The source of the sample is a study of Vδ1+ human thymocytes. The J segment lost 2 bases and the V segment lost 0 bases, leaving 11 bases of the junction unmatched. The germline V gene has CDR1 TSWWSYY and CDR2 QGS. The CDR3 spans 18 residues. Sequences come from RNA converted to cDNA by reverse transcription. Multiplex PCR used pooled V-gene forward primers and a constant-region reverse primer to amplify CDR3s. TCRdb reanalysed the multiplex PCR reads via CATT. The repertoire holds tens of thousands of delta-chain clones, roughly 16% seen once, with 0.39% in the top ten. Study results and caveats: Despite high sort purity, roughly 21% of thymic T cell receptor delta sequences were Vdelta2. Thymic TRG and TRD repertoires appeared highly polyclonal.

Sequencing input: Vdelta1+ gamma-delta thymocytes from the thymus. Subset defined: FACS-sorted CD3+ TCRalphabeta- TCRVdelta1+ TCRVdelta2- thymocytes. This sequence joins TRDV1 and TRDJ1; 8 nucleotides line up with TRDD3. The sequence was obtained from a girl in the first two years of life who had congenital heart surgery. CDR3 sequence reads: CALGELSRGIRCTDKLIF. Here the CDR3 DNA reads TGTGCTCTTGGGGAACTAAGTAGAGGGATACGGTGTACCGATAAACTCATCTTT.